This T cell receptor beta chain was captured by sequencing in a study of blood T cells in healthy people across ages (dated by TCRdb to the mid-2010s). For the study in its entirety: Template switching captured roughly one uniquely barcoded TCR beta cDNA molecule per two T cells in model experiments. Age-related changes in TCR beta repertoire diversity were measured in the study by deep sequencing normalized with unique cDNA molecular identifiers. The donors were divided into four age groups: young (average around 16 years), middle-aged (almost 40), aged (roughly 66) and long-lived (about 90). The study analyzed two additional independent replicas of 1 million unique cDNA reads from the same blood draw for two donors, one aged 18 to 30 and one aged 80 or older. What the work shows at the level of the full study, not this receptor alone: Estimates of total diversity based on one million sequenced T cells were considered lower bounds and underestimates. Donor CMV infection status was unknown, potentially confounding age-related changes in expanded clonotypes. Compared with the aged group, the long-lived group had more naive CD4+ T cells, fewer expanded clones and increased TCR diversity, a pattern suggesting age selection. A strong correlation was found between observed TCR beta diversity and the percentage of naive T cells measured by flow cytometry. Observed TCR beta diversity per million T cells fell roughly linearly with age, and a significant reduction was already apparent by age about 43. Conclusive comparison of naive and antigen-experienced compartments was prevented by the profiling of bulk unsorted PBMCs.

The table lists this clonotype with a few counts. Its specific antigen is unknown. Per-nucleotide qualities are absent, and no much larger clonotype sits a single base away. Library construction relied on 5' RACE. Reads for this sample came from an Illumina HiSeq 2500. A second 7 to 11 cycle PCR used a sample-barcoded 5' primer and a J-beta primer mix. Each TCR beta cDNA molecule received a unique molecular identifier from a template-switch 5' adaptor carrying 12 random nucleotides. Each sample yielded at least 3 million CDR3-containing paired-end reads. The Mint cDNA synthesis kit, primed by a TRBC-specific oligonucleotide, was used to synthesize first-strand cDNA from all RNA. Following uracil-DNA glycosylase treatment, all cDNA underwent a first 18-cycle PCR with the universal primers M1SS and BC2_uni_R. As for the original processing: Normalization of each sample was performed by random selection of 1 million high-quality reads, each carrying a distinct molecular identifier. Instead of being binned into consensus sequences, reads that shared molecular identifiers were thrown out. MiTCR, set to a Q25 quality threshold and the strictest error-elimination algorithm, was used for CDR3 identification, clonotype clustering and error correction. A nonparametric unseen species model with Euler transformation was used to estimate lower-bound total TCR beta diversity. TCRdb ran its own pipeline on the public reads, namely fastp trimming at Q25 and MiXCR clone calling, and kept in-frame beta chains. Rows matching on CDR3 protein sequence are summarized as one entry with the most common DNA and genes. What appears here as the V and J calls and clone size reflects TCRdb's work, not the paper's. In this sample the table shows around 820,000 distinct CDR3 sequences, about 25% of which occur a single time. 3.7% of the sample rests with the top ten.

The CDR3 measures 14 amino acids from cysteine to phenylalanine. Of all the DNA, just the CDR3 is kept, 42 bases in frame from base 1. The junction carries 15 bases between V and J, which are trimmed by 6 bases and 6 bases respectively. Systemically healthy Caucasian individuals from Russia, around 39 in total and aged about 6 to 100 years, were included as donors. Roughly 9 milliliters of peripheral blood were drawn from each donor into EDTA-treated Vacutainer tubes. Ficoll-Paque density-gradient centrifugation was used to isolate PBMCs, with at least 6 million obtained per sample. Total RNA, at least 5 micrograms per sample, was extracted from PBMCs with Trizol reagent. For every donor, an aliquot of PBMCs went through flow cytometry to measure the percentages of naive CD45RAhigh/CD27high T cells. The same data also contributed to another study, on T cells of mothers and their children. The second investigation adds: Donors were nine systemically healthy Caucasian individuals: three mothers and their six children. cDNA synthesis consumed the entire amount of extracted RNA, loaded at around 1.4 ug RNA in each 15 ul reaction. In the second PCR, sample barcodes and 2-4 random nucleotides were introduced via the M1S primer. Over 8.5 million TCR beta CDR3 reads were obtained for each mother, and millions of reads were obtained for each child. TCR recombination output is similarly shaped by thymic selection in related and unrelated pairs, with a minor effect exerted by inherited differences. Normalized repertoire overlap was always slightly but never significantly higher in related than unrelated mother-child pairs. With a sensitivity of approximately 100 clones per million clonotypes, no persistent microchimeric T cell clones were detected. To look for features that set related mother-child pairs apart from unrelated individuals, the researchers ran deep NGS to compare the TCR beta repertoires of mothers and children. The mean age was about 40 +/- 4 years for the mothers and around 10 +/- 4 years for the children. After adapters were ligated using NEBNext reagents, the libraries underwent 100+100 nt paired-end sequencing on an Illumina HiSeq 2000. To prevent cross-contamination, the mother and child libraries were prepared one month apart and sequenced in separate runs. For each donor, somewhere between about 450,000 and 2,200,000 distinct TCR beta clonotypes were identified. Naive TCR beta clonotypes were estimated from low-frequency clonotypes matched to each donor's FACS-determined naive share, without sorting.

The sample taken for sequencing was blood. Rearrangement joined TRBV12-3 or TRBV12-4 to TRBJ2-1, with an unclear D gene assignment. The receptor comes from a boy between 10 and 17 years old in good health. The base sequence is TGTGCCAGCAGCATCGACCGGGCCCTCAATGAGCAGTTCTTC. It is translated as CASSIDRALNEQFF.